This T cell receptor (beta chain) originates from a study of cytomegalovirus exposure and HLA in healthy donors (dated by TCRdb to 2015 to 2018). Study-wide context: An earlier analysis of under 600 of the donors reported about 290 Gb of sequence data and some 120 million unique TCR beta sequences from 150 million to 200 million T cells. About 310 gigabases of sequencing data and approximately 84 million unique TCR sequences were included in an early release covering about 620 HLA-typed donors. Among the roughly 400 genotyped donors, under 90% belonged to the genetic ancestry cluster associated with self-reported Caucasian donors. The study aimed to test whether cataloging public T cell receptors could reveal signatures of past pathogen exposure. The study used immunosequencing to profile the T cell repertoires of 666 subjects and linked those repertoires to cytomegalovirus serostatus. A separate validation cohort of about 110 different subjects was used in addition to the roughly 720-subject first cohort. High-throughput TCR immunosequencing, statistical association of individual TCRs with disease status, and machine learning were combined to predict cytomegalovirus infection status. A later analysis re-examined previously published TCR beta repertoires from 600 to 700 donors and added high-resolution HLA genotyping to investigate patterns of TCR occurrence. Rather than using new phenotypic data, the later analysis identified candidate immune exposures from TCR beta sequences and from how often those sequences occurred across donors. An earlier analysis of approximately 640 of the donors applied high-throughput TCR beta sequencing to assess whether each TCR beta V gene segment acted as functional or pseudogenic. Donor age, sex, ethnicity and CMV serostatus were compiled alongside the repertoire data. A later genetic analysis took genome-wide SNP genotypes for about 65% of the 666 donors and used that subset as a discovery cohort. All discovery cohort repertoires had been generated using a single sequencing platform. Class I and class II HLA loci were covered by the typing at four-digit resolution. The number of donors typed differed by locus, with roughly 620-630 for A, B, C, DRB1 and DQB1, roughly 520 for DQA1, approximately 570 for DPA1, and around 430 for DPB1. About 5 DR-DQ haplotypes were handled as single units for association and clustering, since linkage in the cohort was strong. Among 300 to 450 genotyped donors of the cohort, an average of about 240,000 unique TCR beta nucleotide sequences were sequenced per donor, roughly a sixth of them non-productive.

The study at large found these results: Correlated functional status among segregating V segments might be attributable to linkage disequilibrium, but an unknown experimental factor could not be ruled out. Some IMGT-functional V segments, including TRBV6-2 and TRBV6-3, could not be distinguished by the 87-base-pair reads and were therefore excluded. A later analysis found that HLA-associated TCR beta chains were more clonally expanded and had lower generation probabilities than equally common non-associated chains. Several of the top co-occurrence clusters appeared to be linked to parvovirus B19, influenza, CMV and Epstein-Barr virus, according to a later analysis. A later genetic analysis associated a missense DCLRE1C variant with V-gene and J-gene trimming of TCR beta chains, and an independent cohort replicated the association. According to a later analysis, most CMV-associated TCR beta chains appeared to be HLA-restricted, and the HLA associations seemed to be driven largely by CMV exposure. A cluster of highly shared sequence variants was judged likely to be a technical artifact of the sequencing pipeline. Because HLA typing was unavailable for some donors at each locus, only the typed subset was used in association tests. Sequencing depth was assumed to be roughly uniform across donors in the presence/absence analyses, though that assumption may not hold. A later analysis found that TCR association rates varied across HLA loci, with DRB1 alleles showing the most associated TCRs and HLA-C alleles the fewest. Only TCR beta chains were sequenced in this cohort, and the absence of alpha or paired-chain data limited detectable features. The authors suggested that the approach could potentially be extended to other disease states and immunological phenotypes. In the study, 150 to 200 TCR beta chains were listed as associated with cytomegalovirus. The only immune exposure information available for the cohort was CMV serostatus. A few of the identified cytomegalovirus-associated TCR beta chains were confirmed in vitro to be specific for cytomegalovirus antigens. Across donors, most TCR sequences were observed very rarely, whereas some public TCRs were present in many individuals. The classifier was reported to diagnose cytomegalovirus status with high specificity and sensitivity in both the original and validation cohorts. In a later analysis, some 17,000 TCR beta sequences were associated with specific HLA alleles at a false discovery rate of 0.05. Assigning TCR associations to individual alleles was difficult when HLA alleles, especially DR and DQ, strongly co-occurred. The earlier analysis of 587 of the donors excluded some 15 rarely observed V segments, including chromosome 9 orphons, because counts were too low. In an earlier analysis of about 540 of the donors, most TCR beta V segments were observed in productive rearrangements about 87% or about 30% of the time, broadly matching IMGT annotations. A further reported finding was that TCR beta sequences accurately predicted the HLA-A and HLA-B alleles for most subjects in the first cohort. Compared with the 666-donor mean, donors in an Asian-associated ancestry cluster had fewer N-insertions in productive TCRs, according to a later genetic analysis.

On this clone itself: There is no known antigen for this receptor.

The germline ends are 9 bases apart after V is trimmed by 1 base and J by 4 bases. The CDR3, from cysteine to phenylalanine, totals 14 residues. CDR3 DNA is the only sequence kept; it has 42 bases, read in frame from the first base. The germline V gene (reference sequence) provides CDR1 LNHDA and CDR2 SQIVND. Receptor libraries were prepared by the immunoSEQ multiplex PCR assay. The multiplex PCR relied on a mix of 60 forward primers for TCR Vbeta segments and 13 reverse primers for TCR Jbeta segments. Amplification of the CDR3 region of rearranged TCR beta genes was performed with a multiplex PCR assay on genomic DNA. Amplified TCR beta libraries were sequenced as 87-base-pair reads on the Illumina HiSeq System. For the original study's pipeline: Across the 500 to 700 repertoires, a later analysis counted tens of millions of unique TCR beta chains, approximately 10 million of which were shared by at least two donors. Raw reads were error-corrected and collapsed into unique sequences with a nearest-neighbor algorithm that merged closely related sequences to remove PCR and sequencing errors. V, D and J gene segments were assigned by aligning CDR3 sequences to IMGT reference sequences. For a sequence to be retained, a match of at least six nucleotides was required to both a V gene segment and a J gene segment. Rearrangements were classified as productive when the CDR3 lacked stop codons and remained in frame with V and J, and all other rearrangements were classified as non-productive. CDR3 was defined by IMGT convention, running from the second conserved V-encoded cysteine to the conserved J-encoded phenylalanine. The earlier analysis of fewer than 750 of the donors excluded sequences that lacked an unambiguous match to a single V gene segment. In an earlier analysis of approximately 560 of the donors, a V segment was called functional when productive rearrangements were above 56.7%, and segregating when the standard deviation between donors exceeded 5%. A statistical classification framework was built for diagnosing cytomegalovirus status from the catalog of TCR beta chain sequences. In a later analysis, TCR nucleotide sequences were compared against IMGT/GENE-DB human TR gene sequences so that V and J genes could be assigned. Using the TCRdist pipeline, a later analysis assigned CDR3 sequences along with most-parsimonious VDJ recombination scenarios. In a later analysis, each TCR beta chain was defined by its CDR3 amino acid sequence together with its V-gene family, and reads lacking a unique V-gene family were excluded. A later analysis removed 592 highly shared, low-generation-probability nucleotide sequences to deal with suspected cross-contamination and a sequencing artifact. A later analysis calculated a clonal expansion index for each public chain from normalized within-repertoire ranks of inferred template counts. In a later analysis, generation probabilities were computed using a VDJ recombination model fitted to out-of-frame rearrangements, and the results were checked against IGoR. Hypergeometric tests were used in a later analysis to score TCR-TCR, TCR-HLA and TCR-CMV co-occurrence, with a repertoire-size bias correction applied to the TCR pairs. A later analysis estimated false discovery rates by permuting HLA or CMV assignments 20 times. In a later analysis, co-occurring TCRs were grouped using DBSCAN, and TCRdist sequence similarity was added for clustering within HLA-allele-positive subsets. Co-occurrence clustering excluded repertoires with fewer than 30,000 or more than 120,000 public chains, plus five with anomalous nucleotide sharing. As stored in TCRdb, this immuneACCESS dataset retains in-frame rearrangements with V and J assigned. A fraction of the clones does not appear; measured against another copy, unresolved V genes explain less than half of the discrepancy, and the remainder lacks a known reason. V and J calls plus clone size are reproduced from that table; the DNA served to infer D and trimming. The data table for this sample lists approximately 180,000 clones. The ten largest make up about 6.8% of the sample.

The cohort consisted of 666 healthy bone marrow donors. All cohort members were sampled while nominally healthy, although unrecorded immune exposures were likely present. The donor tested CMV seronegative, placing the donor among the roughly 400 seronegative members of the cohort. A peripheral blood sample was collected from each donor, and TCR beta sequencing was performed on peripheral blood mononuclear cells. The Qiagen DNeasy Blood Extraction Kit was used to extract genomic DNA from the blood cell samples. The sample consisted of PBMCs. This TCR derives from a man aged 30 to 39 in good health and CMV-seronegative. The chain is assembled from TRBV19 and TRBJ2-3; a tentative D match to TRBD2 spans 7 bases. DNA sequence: TGTGCCAGTAGTATAGGGGGGGGCCCAGATACGCAGTATTTT. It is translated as CASSIGGGPDTQYF.